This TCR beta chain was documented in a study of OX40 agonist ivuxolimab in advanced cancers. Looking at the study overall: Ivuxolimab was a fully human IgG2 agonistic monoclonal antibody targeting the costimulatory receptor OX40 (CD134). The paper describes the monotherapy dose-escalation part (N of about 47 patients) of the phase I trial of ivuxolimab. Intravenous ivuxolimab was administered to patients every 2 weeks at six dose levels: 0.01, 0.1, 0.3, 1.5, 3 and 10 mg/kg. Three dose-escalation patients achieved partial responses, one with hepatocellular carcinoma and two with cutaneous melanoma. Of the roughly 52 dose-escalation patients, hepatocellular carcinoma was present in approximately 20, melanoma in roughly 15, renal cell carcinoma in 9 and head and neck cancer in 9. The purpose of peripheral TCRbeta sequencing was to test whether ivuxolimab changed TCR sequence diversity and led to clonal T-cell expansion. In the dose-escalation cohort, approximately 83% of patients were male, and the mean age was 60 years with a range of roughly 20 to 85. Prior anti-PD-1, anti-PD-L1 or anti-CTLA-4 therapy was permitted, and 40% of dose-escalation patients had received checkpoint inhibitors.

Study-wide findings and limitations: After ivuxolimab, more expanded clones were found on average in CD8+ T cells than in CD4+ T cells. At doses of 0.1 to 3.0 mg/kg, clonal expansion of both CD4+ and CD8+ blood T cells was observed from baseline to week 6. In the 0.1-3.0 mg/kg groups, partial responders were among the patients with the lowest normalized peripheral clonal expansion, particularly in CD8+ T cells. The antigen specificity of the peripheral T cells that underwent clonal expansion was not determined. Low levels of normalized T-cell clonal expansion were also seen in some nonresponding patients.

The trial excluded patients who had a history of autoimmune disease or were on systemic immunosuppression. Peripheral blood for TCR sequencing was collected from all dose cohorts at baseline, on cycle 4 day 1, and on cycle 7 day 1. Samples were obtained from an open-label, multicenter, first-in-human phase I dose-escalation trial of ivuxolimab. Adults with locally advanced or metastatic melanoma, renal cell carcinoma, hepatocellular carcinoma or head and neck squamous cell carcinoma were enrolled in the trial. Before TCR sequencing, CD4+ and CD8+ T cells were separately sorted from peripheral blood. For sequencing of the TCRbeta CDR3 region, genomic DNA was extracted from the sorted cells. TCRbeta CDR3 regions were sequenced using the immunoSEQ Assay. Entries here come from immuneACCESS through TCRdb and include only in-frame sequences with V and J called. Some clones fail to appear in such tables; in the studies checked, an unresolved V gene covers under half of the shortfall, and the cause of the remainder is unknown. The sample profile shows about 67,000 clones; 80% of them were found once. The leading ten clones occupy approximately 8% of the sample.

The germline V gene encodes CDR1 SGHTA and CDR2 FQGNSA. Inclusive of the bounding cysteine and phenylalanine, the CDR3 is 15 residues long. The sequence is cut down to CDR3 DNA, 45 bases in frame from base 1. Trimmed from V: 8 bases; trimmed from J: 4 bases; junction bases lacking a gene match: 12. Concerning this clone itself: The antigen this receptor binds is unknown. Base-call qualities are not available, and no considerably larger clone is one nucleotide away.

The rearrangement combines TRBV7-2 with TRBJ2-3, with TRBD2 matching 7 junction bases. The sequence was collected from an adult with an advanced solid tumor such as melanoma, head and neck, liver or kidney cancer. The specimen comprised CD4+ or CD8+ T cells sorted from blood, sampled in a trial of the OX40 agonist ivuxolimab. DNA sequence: TGTGCCAGCTCCTCTCGGCGGGAGATCCCAGATACGCAGTATTTT. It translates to CASSSRREIPDTQYF. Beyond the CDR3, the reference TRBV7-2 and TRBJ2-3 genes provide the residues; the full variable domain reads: GAGVSQSPSNKVTEKGKDVELRCDPISGHTALYWYRQSLGQGLEFLIYFQGNSAPDKSGLPSDRFSAERTGGSVSTLTIQRTQQEDSAVYLCASSSRREIPDTQYFGPGTRLTVL.